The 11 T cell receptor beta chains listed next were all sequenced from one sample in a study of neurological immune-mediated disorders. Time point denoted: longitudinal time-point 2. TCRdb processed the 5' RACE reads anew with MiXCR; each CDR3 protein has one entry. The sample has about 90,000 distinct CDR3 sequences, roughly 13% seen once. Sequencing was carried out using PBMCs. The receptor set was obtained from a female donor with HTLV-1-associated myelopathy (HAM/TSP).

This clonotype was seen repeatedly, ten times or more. CDR3 DNA: TGCGCCAGCAGCCAGTCCGGACTAATAGTAGAAAGCACAGATACGCAGTATTTT. Its translation is CASSQSGLIVESTDTQYF. V and J are TRBV4-1 and TRBJ2-3; D may be TRBD2 (6 bases). This CDR3 is built from 18 residues. CDR1 and CDR2 (germline): MGHRA, YSYEKL. The V end lost 3 bases, the J end lost 0 bases, and 19 bases lay between the germline ends.

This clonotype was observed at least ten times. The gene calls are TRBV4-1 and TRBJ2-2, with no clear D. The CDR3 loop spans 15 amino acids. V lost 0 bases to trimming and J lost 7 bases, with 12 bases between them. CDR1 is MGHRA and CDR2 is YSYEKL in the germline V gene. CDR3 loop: CASSQDSPSYGELFF. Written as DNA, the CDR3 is TGCGCCAGCAGCCAAGACTCCCCGTCCTACGGGGAGCTGTTTTTT.

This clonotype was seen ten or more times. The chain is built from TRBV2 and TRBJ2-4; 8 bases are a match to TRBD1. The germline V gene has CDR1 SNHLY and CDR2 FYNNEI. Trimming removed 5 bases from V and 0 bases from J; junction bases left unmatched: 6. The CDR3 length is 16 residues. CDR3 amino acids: CASSTLTGVAKNIQYF. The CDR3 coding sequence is TGTGCCAGCAGTACCCTGACAGGGGTAGCCAAAAACATTCAGTACTTC.

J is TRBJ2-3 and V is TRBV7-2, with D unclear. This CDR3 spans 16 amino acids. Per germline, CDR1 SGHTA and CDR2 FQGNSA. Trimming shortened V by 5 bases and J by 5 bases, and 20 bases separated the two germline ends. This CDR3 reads CASSPIGFQERDTQYF. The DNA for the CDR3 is TGTGCCAGCAGCCCAATAGGATTTCAGGAGAGAGATACGCAGTATTTT.

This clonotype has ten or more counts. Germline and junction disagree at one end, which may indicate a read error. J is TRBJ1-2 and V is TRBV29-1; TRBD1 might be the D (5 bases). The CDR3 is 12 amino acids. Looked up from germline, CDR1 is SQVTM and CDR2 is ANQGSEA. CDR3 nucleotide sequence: TGCAGCGTTCCTCAGGGTAACGATGGCTACACCTTC. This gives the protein CSVPQGNDGYTF.

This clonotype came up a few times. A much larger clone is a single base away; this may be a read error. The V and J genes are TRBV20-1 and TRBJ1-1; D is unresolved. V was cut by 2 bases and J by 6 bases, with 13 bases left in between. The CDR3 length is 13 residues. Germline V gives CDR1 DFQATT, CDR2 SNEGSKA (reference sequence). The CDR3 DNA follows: TGCAGTGCTAGAAAAAGAACAAGCTCTGAAGCTTTCTTT. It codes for CSARKRTSSEAFF.

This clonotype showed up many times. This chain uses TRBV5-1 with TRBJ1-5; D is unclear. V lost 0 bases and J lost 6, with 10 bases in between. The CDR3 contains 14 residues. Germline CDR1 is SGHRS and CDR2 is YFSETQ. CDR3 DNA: TGCGCCAGCAGCTTGGACAGTTTGAGTCAGCCCCAGCATTTT. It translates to CASSLDSLSQPQHF.

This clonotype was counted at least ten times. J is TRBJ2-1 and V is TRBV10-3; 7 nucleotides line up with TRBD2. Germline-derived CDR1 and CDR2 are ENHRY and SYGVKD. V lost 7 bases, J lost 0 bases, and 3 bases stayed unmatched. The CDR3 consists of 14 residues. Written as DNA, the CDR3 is TGTGCCATCAAAACTAGCGACTCCTACAATGAGCAGTTCTTC. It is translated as CAIKTSDSYNEQFF.

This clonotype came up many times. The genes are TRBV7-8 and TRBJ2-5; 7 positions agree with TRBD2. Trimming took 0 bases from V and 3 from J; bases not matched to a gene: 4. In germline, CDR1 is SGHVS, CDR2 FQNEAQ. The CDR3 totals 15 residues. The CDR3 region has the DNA TGTGCCAGCAGCTTAGCTTCCGGACTAGAAGAGACCCAGTACTTC. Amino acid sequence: CASSLASGLEETQYF.

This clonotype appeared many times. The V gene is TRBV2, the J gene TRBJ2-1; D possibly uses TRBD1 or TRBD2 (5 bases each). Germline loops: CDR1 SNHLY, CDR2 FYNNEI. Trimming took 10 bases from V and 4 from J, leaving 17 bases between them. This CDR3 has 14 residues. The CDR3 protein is CATKRGEKYNEQFF. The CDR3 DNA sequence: TGTGCCACCAAGAGGGGAGAGAAGTACAATGAGCAGTTCTTC. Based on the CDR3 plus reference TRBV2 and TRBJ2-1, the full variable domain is EPEVTQTPSHQVTQMGQEVILRCVPISNHLYFYWYRQILGQKVEFLVSFYNNEISEKSEIFDDQFSVERPDGSNFTLKIRSTKLEDSAMYFCATKRGEKYNEQFFGPGTRLTVL.

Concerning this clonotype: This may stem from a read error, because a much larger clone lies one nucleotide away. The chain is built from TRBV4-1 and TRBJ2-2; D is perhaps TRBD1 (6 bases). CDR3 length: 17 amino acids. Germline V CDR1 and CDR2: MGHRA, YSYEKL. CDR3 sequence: CASSQDWSLGGTGKLFF. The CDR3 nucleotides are TGCGCCAGCAGCCAAGATTGGTCCCTAGGGGGAACCGGGAAGCTGTTTTTT.